This record covers a single T cell receptor (beta chain). The antigen is unknown. The PCR used 60 Vbeta and 13 Jbeta primers. Assay: immunoSEQ multiplex PCR; the TCRdb copy retains only in-frame clones and omits some. The data contain roughly 120,000 clones, around 80% of them singletons. This sample is drawn from a study of cytomegalovirus exposure and HLA in healthy donors. On the study more broadly: For the 300 to 450 genotyped donors, 81% fell within the Caucasian-associated ancestry cluster. Study-wide results and limits: The classifier reportedly diagnosed cytomegalovirus status with high sensitivity and specificity. CMV serostatus was the sole immune exposure information available. When a later analysis was performed, an Asian-associated ancestry cluster reportedly had fewer N-insertions than the approximately 700-donor mean.

The V gene lost 3 bases and the J gene lost 1 base, with 12 bases spanning the gap. There are 15 residues in the CDR3. From germline, CDR1 is SGHAT and CDR2 FQNNGV. The receptor was derived from a woman between 25 and 40 years old in good health and CMV-seronegative. The chain links TRBV11-2 to TRBJ1-1; possible D gene TRBD1, 6 bases. The sequenced material came from PBMCs. CDR3 nucleotide sequence: TGTGCCAGCAGCTTCCGAACAGGGTGGAACACTGAAGCTTTCTTT. This sequence encodes CASSFRTGWNTEAFF.